This T cell receptor beta chain was observed in a study of shared clonotypes between healthy human individuals. There were no recent acute infections or vaccinations among the donors, who were healthy HIV-negative adults. Per germline, CDR1 SGHDT and CDR2 YYEEEE. The CDR3 is 14 amino acids. V shed 1 base and J shed 0 bases, with 8 bases lying between them. In the source study's methods: Quality scores were absent from the junction-only immunoSEQ sequences, so filtering differed. Assay used: immunoSEQ multiplex PCR; TCRdb lists only in-frame clones, some missing. V, J and clone size are taken as reported in that table, and D and trimming were inferred from the DNA itself. The data hold over a million clones, with roughly 96% observed a single time.

Sequenced material: naive CD4+ T cells sorted from blood. Noted subset: CD45RA+ positively selected. The chain recombines TRBV5-6 with TRBJ2-7; no reliable D call. This sequence originates from a man aged 30 to 39 in good health. CDR3 sequence: CASSLPGRSYEQYF. The DNA of the CDR3 is TGTGCCAGCAGCTTGCCAGGTCGCTCCTACGAGCAGTACTTC.